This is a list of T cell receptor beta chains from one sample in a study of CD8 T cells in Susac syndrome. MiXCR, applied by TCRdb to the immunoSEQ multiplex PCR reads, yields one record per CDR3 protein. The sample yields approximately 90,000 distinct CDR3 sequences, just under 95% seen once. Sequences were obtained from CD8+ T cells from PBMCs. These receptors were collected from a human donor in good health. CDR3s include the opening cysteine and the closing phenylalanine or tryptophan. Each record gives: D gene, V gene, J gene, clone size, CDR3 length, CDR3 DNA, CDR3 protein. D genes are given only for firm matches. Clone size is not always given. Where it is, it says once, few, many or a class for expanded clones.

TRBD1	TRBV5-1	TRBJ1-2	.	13	TGCGCCAGCAGCCCTCAGGGGGCTGGTGGCTACACCTTC	CASSPQGAGGYTF
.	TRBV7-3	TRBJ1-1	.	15	TGTGCCAGCAGCTTTTCGGCCGGCGCACGAACTGAAGCTTTCTTT	CASSFSAGARTEAFF
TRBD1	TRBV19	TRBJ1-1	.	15	TGTGCCAGTACGTGGGACAGGGGGATGAACACTGAAGCTTTCTTT	CASTWDRGMNTEAFF
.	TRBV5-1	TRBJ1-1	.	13	TGCGCCAGCAGCTTGGGAGTGGGCACTGAAGCTTTCTTT	CASSLGVGTEAFF
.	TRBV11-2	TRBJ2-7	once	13	TGTGCCAGCAGCTTTCCGGGGATCTACGAGCAGTACTTC	CASSFPGIYEQYF
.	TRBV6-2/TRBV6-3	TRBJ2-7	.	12	TGTGCCAGCAGTTACTCGTCGAACGAGCAGTACTTC	CASSYSSNEQYF
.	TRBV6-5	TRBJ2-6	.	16	TGTGCCAGCAGTTACTCTGGGAGCTCTGGGGCCAACGTCCTGACTTTC	CASSYSGSSGANVLTF
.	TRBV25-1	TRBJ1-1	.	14	TGTGCCAGCAAATCCCAGGGGATGGCCACTGAAGCTTTCTTT	CASKSQGMATEAFF
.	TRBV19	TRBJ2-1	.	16	TGTGCCAGTAGTATAGTGGGCAGGAGCTCCTACAATGAGCAGTTCTTC	CASSIVGRSSYNEQFF
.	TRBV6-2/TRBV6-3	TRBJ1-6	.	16	TGTGCCAGCAGTTACCGGACAGCCTCTTATAATTCACCCCTCCACTTT	CASSYRTASYNSPLHF
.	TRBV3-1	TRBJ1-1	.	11	TGTGCCAGCAGCGGGGCAGCAGAAGCTTTCTTT	CASSGAAEAFF
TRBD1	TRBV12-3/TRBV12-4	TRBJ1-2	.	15	TGTGCCAGCAGTTTAGAACAGGGGGGGGGACGTGGCTACACCTTC	CASSLEQGGGRGYTF
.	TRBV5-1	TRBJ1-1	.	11	TGCGCCAGCAGCTTGTCAGGGCTAGCTTTCTTT	CASSLSGLAFF
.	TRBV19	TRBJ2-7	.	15	TGTGCCAGTAGTATAGTTGACAGCCATTCCTACGAGCAGTACTTC	CASSIVDSHSYEQYF
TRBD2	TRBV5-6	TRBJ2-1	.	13	TGTGCCAGCAGTCCCGGACTAGTCAATGAGCAGTTCTTC	CASSPGLVNEQFF
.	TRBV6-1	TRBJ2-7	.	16	TGTGCCAGCAGTCCGGGTGTCGGGGGGCGTTCCTACGAGCAGTACTTC	CASSPGVGGRSYEQYF
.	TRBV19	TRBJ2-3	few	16	TGTGCCAGTAGTGGACCGGGGCAGGGAAGCACAGATACGCAGTATTTT	CASSGPGQGSTDTQYF
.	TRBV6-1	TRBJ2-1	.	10	TGTGCCGCGGGTAGGGATGAGCAGTTCTTC	CAAGRDEQFF
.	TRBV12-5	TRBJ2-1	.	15	TGTGCTAGTGGTCCGGCCCCTCTGGTGGACAATGAGCAGTTCTTC	CASGPAPLVDNEQFF
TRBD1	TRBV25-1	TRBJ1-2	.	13	TGTGCCAGCAGTAAAACAGGGGGTGATGGCTACACCTTC	CASSKTGGDGYTF
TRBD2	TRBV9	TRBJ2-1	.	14	TGTGCCAGCAGCGAAGGTAGCGGGGCTATTGAGCAGTTCTTC	CASSEGSGAIEQFF
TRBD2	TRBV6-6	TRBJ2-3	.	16	TGTGCCAGCAGTTACATGGCTAGCGGACCCACAGATACGCAGTATTTT	CASSYMASGPTDTQYF
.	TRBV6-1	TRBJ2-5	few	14	TGTGCCAGCAGGATTGGTGGAGAGCAAGAGACCCAGTACTTC	CASRIGGEQETQYF
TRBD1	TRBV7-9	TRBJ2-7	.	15	TGTGCCAGCAGCTCAACGGGACAGTCCACCTACGAGCAGTACTTC	CASSSTGQSTYEQYF
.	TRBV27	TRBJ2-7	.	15	TGTGCCAGCAGTTTATCCACAGGAAGTGTAGACGAGCAGTACTTC	CASSLSTGSVDEQYF
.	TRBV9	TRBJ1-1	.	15	TGTGCCAGCAGCGTAGGACTGGCTCCCAATCGCGAGGCTTTCTTT	CASSVGLAPNREAFF
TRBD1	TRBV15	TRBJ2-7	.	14	TGTGCCACCAGCATTAACAGGGGCAGCTACGAGCAGTACTTC	CATSINRGSYEQYF
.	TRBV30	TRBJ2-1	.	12	TGTGCCTGGAGTAAGGACTATGGAGAGCAGTTCTTC	CAWSKDYGEQFF
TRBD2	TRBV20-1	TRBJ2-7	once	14	TGCAGTGCTCCACCTAGCGGGGCCCCCTACGAGCAGTACTTC	CSAPPSGAPYEQYF
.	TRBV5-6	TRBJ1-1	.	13	TGTGCCAGCAGCCTGGCTCGGGGGGGTGAAGCTTTCTTT	CASSLARGGEAFF
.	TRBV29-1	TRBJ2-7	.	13	TGCAGCGTTGAATCGGGGCAGACCTACGAGCAGTACTTC	CSVESGQTYEQYF
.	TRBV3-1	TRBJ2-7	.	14	TGTGCCAGCAGCCAAGATGACACCTCCTACGAGCAGTACTTC	CASSQDDTSYEQYF
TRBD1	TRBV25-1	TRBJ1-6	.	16	TGTGCCAGCAGTGAATTCGTGACAGGGTCGAATTCACCCCTCCACTTT	CASSEFVTGSNSPLHF
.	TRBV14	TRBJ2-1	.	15	TGTGCCAGCAGCCAAGTGGTCCTGTCCTACAATGAGCAGTTCTTC	CASSQVVLSYNEQFF
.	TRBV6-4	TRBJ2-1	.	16	TGTGCCAGCAGTGAAGGGGGGGCAGGCTCCTACAATGAGCAGTTCTTC	CASSEGGAGSYNEQFF